This TCR beta chain was sequenced during a study of human T cells and chemical hapten exposure. Study-level background: Patch testing was performed with 0.01% DPC on the upper back, with reading at 6 days.

The CDR3 sequence is 15 residues long. Germline V gives CDR1 MDHEN, CDR2 SYDVKM. After removal of 8 bases from V and 7 bases from J, the junction contained 14 bases not matched to a gene. This clonotype was found many times. The sample's time point: patch test 1, 2 weeks after DPC sensitization. Treatment denoted: therapeutic diphenylcyclopropenone sensitization with weekly scalp DPC. TCRdb re-derived calls from the RACE reads in MiXCR, one entry per CDR3 protein. The top ten clones hold around 1.4% of a sample with around 110,000 distinct CDR3 sequences, about 12% of them seen once. V and J are TRBV28 and TRBJ2-1; 7 positions match TRBD2. The sequenced sample was whole blood, obtained in connection with sensitization to the hapten diphenylcyclopropenone (DPC). The sequence was collected from a woman in her forties or fifties with alopecia areata. Some clones in this sample may be carry-over from other donors' samples. CDR3 in DNA: TGTGCCAGCGTGAAAGCGGGAACTAGTGAGAATGAGCAGTTCTTC. It yields the protein CASVKAGTSENEQFF.